This entry concerns a single TCR beta chain. The table came from immunoSEQ multiplex PCR; TCRdb's copy has only in-frame clones and leaves some out. Among tens of thousands of clones listed, 78% were seen once. The data were obtained in a study of STAT5B mutations in CD4+ large granular lymphocyte leukemia. The CDR3 length is 14 residues. The germline V gene has CDR1 MNHNS and CDR2 SASEGT. The V segment lost 5 bases and the J segment 14 bases; nucleotides outside the gene matches: 11. Sequencing was done on a sample of CD4+ T cells from blood buffy coats. This TCR was sampled from a human donor in good health. The V and J genes are TRBV6-1 and TRBJ1-6, with 8 bases lining up with TRBD1. CDR3 region: CASSKDRAEVALHF. CDR3 nucleotide sequence: TGTGCCAGCAGTAAGGACAGGGCGGAGGTGGCCCTCCACTTT.